The clone carrying this T cell receptor (beta chain) was recorded a few times. Antigen: not known. These data are taken from a study of immune cell composition in non-small cell lung cancer. The repertoire was sequenced with immunoSEQ multiplex PCR; TCRdb's copy has only in-frame clones and lacks some. The sample carries about 13,000 clones, roughly 74% recorded once. Study results and caveats: No significant correlation existed between pack-years smoked and tumour clonality. Top 10 clone scores and clonality were higher in squamous than adenocarcinoma.

With 1 base clipped from V and 5 bases from J, the junction kept 3 bases outside the gene matches. Germline CDR1 and CDR2: SGHNT and YYREEE (reference sequence). The CDR3 spans 14 residues. The TCR comes from a human donor with non-small cell lung cancer. The sequencing input was lung tumor tissue. The rearrangement links TRBV5-4 to TRBJ2-5; 9 bases are shared with TRBD2. This CDR3 is CASSLWAGGETQYF. CDR3 DNA sequence: TGTGCCAGCAGCTTGTGGGCGGGAGGGGAGACCCAGTACTTC. The variable domain in full, completed from reference TRBV5-4 and TRBJ2-5, reads ETGVTQSPTHLIKTRGQQVTLRCSSQSGHNTVSWYQQALGQGPQFIFQYYREEENGRGNFPPRFSGLQFPNYSSELNVNALELDDSALYLCASSLWAGGETQYFGPGTRLLVL.